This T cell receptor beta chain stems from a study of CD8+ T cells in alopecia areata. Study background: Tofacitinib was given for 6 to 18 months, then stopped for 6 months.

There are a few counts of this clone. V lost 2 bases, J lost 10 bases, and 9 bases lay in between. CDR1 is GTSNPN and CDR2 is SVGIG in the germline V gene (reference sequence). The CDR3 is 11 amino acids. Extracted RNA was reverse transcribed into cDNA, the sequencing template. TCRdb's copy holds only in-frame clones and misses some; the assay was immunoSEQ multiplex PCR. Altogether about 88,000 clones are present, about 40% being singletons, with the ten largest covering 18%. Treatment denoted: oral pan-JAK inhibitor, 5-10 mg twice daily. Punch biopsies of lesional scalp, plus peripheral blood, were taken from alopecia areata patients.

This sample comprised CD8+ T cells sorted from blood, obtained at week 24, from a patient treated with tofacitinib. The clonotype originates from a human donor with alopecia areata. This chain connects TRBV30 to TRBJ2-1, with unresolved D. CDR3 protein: CAWSPTREQFF. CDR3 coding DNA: TGTGCCTGGAGTCCAACTCGCGAGCAGTTCTTC.